This T cell receptor beta chain was retrieved from a study of blood T cell repertoires in COVID-19. Original processing methods: Amplification of reference gene primers was used by the study to estimate nucleated cell counts. Measured with immunoSEQ multiplex PCR; TCRdb has only the in-frame clones, and not every one. Clone size and the V and J calls come from that table; the DNA yielded D and trimming. This table has about 140,000 clones, more than 70% appearing once. The germline V and J ends were trimmed by 3 bases and 9 bases, with 28 bases remaining between them. Per germline, CDR1 SGHRS and CDR2 YFSETQ. CDR3 length: 18 residues. The participants were between about 18 and 90 years old and came from roughly 24 US areas. Assignment of participants to cohorts was predicated upon participant-reported clinical history.

The chain has TRBV5-1 and TRBJ2-1; possibly TRBD2 for D (6 bases). Sequencing input: PBMCs or T cells enriched from blood (not recorded which). This clonotype was obtained from a middle-aged man with acute COVID-19. CDR3 bases: TGCGCCAGCAGCTCCCTCCCCCAGGGACGGGGGTCTAGGGGTGAGCAGTTCTTC. This codes for CASSSLPQGRGSRGEQFF.